The clone carrying this TCR beta chain appeared a single time. Its antigen is still unknown. The RNA input was 0.5 to 1 ug, and it was reverse transcribed with random hexamers. Each CDR3 protein is one row after TCRdb ran MiXCR on the immunoSEQ multiplex PCR reads. Counted here are over 150,000 distinct CDR3 sequences, about 93% occurring once; the ten biggest clones make up approximately 0.099%. The data are from a study of CD8 T cells in Susac syndrome. Looking at the study overall: The Susac syndrome patients were therapy-naive, on corticosteroids, or on intravenous immunoglobulin alone at blood draw.

Whole-study findings and limits: By the study's own acknowledgment, its TCR sequencing and HLA analysis included relatively few individuals. CD4+ repertoires of Susac syndrome patients lacked detectable clonal expansion.

Patients with Susac syndrome met diagnostic criteria defined recently for definite or probable disease. This CDR3 is 14 amino acids long. V was trimmed by 7 bases and J by 0 bases, leaving 11 bases between them. Germline CDR1 is MDHEN and CDR2 is SYDVKM. Material for sequencing was CD4+ T cells from PBMCs. The gene calls are TRBV28 and TRBJ2-3; D is undetermined. This sequence was found in a human donor with Susac syndrome. The CDR3 is CASKEQTSTDTQYF. The CDR3, as DNA: TGTGCCAGCAAGGAACAGACTAGCACAGATACGCAGTATTTT.